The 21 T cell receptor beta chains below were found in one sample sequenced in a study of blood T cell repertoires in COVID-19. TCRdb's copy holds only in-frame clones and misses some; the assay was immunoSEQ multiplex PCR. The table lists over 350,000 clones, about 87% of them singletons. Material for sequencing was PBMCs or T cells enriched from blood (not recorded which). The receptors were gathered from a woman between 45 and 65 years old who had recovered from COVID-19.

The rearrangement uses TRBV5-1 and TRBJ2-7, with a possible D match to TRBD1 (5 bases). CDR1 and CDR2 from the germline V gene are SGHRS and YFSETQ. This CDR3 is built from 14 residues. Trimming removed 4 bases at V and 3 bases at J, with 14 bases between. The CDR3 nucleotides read TGCGCCAGCAGCCCAACTGACAGCCACTACGAGCAGTACTTC. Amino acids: CASSPTDSHYEQYF. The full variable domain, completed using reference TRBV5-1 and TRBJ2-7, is KAGVTQTPRYLIKTRGQQVTLSCSPISGHRSVSWYQQTPGQGLQFLFEYFSETQRNKGNFPGRFSGRQFSNSRSEMNVSTLELGDSALYLCASSPTDSHYEQYFGPGTRLTVT.

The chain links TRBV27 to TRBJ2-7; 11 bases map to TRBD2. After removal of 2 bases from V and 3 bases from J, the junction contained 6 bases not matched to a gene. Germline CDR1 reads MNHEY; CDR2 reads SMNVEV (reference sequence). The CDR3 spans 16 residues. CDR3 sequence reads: CASSLNGLAGVYEQYF. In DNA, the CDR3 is TGTGCCAGCAGTTTAAACGGACTAGCGGGTGTCTACGAGCAGTACTTC.

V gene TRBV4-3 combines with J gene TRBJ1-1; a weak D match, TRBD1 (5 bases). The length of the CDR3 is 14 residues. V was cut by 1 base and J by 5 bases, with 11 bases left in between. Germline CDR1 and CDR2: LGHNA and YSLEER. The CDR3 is CASSQGGPGTEAFF. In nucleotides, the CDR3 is TGCGCCAGCAGCCAAGGGGGCCCTGGGACTGAAGCTTTCTTT.

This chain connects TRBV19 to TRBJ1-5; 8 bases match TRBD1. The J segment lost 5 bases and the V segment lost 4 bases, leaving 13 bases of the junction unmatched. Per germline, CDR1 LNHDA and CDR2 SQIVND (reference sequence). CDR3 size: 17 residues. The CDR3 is CASSSSSGGEHDQPQHF. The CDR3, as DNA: TGTGCCAGTAGTAGCTCCTCAGGGGGCGAACATGATCAGCCCCAGCATTTT.

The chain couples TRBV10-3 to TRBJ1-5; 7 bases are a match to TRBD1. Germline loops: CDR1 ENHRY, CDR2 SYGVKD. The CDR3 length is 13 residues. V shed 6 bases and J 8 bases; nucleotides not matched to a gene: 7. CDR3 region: CAIRDRTTEPQHF. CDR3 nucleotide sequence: TGTGCCATCAGGGACAGGACCACTGAGCCCCAGCATTTT.

CDR3 coding DNA: TGTGCCAGCAGCCACACGAGGGTTGAAGAAAAACTGTTTTTT. Its translation is CASSHTRVEEKLFF. The J gene is TRBJ1-4, the V gene TRBV3-1 (or the pseudogene TRBV3-2); D is undetermined. CDR1 is LGHDT and CDR2 is YNNKEL in the germline V gene (reference sequence). The CDR3 is 14 residues long. The germline V and J ends were trimmed by 3 bases and 8 bases, with 13 bases remaining between them.

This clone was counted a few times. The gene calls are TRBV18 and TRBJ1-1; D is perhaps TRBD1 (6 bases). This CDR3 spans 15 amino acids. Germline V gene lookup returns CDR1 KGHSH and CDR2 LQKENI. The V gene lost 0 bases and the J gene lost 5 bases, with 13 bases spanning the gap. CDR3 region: CASSPPGGLRTEAFF. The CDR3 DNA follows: TGTGCCAGCTCACCACCCGGGGGGCTGCGGACTGAAGCTTTCTTT.

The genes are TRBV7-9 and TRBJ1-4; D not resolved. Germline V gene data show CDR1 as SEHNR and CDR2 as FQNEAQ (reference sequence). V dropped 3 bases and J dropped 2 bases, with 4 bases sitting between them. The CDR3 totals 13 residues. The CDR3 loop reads CASSFETNEKLFF. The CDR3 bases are TGTGCCAGCAGCTTCGAGACTAATGAAAAACTGTTTTTT. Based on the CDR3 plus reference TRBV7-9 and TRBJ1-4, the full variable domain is DTGVSQNPRHKITKRGQNVTFRCDPISEHNRLYWYRQTLGQGPEFLTYFQNEAQLEKSRLLSDRFSAERPKGSFSTLEIQRTEQGDSAMYLCASSFETNEKLFFGSGTQLSVL.

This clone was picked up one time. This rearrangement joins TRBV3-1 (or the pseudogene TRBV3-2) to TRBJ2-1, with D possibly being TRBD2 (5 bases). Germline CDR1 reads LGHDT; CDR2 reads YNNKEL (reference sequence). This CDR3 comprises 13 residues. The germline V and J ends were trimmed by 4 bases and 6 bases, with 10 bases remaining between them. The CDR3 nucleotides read TGTGCCAGCAGCCTGTCCGGGGTCAATGAGCAGTTCTTC. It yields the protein CASSLSGVNEQFF.

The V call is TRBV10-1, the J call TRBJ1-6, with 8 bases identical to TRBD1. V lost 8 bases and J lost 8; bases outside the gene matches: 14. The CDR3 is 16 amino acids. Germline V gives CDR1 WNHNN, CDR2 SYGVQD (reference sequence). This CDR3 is CASRGQGAFRHSPLHF. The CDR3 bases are TGCGCCAGCCGCGGACAGGGAGCCTTCCGACATTCACCCCTCCACTTT.

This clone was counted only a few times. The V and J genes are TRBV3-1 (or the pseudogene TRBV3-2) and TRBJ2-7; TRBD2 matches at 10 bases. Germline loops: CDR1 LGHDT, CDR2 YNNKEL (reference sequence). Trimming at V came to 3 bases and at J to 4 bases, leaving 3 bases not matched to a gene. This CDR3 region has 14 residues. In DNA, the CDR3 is TGTGCCAGCAGCCACTTAGCGGGGGGTTACGAGCAGTACTTC. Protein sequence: CASSHLAGGYEQYF.

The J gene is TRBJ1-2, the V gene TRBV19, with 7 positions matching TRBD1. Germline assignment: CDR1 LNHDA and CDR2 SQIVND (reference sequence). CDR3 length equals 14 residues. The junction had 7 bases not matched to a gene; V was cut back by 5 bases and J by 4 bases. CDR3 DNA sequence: TGTGCCAGTAGTCGAACAGGGGTGGGCTATGGCTACACCTTC. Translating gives CASSRTGVGYGYTF.

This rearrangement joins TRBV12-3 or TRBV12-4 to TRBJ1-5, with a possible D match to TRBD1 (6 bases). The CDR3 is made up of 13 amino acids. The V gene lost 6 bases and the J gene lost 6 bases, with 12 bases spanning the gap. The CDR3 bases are TGTGCCAGCAGCCATAACAGGGCTCAGCCCCAGCATTTT. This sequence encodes CASSHNRAQPQHF.

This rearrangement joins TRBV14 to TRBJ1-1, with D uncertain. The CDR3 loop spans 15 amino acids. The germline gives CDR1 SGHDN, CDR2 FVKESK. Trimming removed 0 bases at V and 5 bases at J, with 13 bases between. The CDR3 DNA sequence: TGTGCCAGCAGCCAAGAGGAGGGATTGTTGACTGAAGCTTTCTTT. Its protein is CASSQEEGLLTEAFF. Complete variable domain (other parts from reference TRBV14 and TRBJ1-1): EAGVTQFPSHSVIEKGQTVTLRCDPISGHDNLYWYRRVMGKEIKFLLHFVKESKQDESGMPNNRFLAERTGGTYSTLKVQPAELEDSGVYFCASSQEEGLLTEAFFGQGTRLTVV.

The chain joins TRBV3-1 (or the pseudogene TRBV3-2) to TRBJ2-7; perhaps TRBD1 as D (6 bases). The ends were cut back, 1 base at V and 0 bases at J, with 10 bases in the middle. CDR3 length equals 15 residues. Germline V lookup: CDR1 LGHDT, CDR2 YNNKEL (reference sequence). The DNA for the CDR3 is TGTGCCAGCAGCCAAGGGACAGCAAGCTCCTACGAGCAGTACTTC. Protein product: CASSQGTASSYEQYF.

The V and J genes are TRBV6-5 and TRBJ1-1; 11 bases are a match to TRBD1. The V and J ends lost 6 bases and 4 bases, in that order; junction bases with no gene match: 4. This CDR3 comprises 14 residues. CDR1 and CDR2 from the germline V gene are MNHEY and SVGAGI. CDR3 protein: CASRGTGGRTEAFF. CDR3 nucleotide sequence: TGTGCCAGCAGGGGGACAGGGGGACGCACTGAAGCTTTCTTT.

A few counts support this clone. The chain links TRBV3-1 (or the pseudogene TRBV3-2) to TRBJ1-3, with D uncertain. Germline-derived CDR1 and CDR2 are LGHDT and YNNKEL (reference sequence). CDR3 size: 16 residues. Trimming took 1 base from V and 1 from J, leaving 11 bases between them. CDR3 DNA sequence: TGTGCCAGCAGCCAAGGGTCGGGTTCGTCTGGAAACACCATATATTTT. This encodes CASSQGSGSSGNTIYF.

The CDR3 region is CASSQSPYEQYF. Here the CDR3 DNA reads TGTGCCAGCAGTCAATCCCCCTACGAGCAGTACTTC. V and J are TRBV6-2 or TRBV6-3 and TRBJ2-7; D call uncertain. Germline CDR1 and CDR2: MNHEY and SVGEGT. The CDR3 contains 12 residues. The ends were cut back, 5 bases at V and 2 bases at J, with 7 bases in the middle.

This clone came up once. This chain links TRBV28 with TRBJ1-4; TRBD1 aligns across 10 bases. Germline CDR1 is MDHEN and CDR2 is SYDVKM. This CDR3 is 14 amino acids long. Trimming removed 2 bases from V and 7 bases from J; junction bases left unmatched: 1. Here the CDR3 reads CASSLRTGGEKLFF. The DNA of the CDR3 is TGTGCCAGCAGTTTACGGACAGGGGGTGAAAAACTGTTTTTT.

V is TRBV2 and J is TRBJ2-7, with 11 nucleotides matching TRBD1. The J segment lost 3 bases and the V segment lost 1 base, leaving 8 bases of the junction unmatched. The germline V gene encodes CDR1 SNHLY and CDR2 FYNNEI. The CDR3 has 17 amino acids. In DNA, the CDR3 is TGTGCCAGCAGTGAAGGGACAGGGGGCGTAACCGTCTACGAGCAGTACTTC. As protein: CASSEGTGGVTVYEQYF.

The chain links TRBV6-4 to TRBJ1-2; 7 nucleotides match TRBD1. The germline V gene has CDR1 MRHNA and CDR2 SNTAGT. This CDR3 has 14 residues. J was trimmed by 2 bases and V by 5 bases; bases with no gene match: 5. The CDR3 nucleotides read TGTGCCAGCAGTCCGACAGGGACGAACTATGGCTACACCTTC. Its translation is CASSPTGTNYGYTF.